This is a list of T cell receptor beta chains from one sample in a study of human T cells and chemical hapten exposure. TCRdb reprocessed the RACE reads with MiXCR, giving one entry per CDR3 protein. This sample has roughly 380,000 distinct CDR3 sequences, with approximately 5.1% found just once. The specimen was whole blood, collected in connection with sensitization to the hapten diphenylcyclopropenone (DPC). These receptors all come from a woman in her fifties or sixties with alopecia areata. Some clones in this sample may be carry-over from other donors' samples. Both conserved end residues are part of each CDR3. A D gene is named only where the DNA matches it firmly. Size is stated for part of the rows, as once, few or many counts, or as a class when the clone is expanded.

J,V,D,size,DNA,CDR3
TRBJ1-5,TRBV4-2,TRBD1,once,TGTGCCAGCAGCCAAGCCAGGGGGAACCAGCCCCAGCATTTT,CASSQARGNQPQHF
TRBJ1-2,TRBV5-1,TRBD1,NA,TGCGCCAGCAGCCCCGACAGGGCCAATAACTATGGCTACACCTTC,CASSPDRANNYGYTF
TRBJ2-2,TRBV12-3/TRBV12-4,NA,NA,TGTGCCAGCAGTTTCAGGAAGCCCCTGGACACCGGGGAGCTGTTTTTT,CASSFRKPLDTGELFF
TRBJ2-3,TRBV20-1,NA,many,TGCAGTGCCACACAGGGTCTTAGCACAGATACGCAGTATTTT,CSATQGLSTDTQYF
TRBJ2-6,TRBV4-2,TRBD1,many,TGTGCCAGCAGCCCGGGGGACAGGGGGGCTGGGGCCAACGTCCTGACTTTC,CASSPGDRGAGANVLTF
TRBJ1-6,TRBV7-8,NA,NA,TGTGCCAGCAGCTTATTGGGGGCAATGAGTAATTCACCCCTCCACTTT,CASSLLGAMSNSPLHF
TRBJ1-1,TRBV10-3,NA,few,TGTGCCATCAAACAGGCCGGGGGAAACACTGAAGCTTTCTTT,CAIKQAGGNTEAFF
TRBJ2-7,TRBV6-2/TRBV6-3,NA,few,TGTGCCAGCACCAACCCCCCCCCCTACGAGCAGTACTTC,CASTNPPPYEQYF
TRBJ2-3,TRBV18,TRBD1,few,TGTGCCAGCTCCTCGGACAGGATAGGGACAGATACGCAGTATTTT,CASSSDRIGTDTQYF
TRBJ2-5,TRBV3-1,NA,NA,TGTGCCAGCAGCCAAAACCCAGGGCAGGGGTCAGAGACCCAGTACTTC,CASSQNPGQGSETQYF
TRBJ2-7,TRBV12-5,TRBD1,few,TGTGCTAGTGGATATACGGGACAGGGGGTTTACGAGCAGTACTTC,CASGYTGQGVYEQYF
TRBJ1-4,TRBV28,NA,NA,TGTGCCAGCAGCCCCAACAGGGTTTCACTGTTTTTT,CASSPNRVSLFF
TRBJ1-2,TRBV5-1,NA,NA,TGCGCCAGCAGCACTAGGGAATCGGATGGCTACACCTTC,CASSTRESDGYTF
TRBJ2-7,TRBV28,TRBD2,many,TGTGCCAGCAGTTGGCTAGCGGGCTCCTACGAGCAGTACTTC,CASSWLAGSYEQYF
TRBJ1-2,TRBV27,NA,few,TGTGCCAGCAGTTTTGGGAGTTCCTATGGCTACACCTTC,CASSFGSSYGYTF
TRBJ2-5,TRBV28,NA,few,TGTGCCAGCAGTTTCGACCTGTGGCAGGCGGAGACCCAGTACTTC,CASSFDLWQAETQYF
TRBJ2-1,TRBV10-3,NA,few,TGTGCCATCAGTGTGACTACTCACAATGAGCAGTTCTTC,CAISVTTHNEQFF
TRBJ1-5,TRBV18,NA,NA,TGTGCCAGCTCACCACGAGGGTTGAATCAGCCCCAGCATTTT,CASSPRGLNQPQHF
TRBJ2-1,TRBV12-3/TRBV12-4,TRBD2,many,TGTGCCAGCAGTCTCCTGCGGGGGGCTAATGAGCAGTTCTTC,CASSLLRGANEQFF
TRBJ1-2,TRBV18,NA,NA,TGTGCCAGCTCACCACCCCACGGACCCTATGGCTACACCTTC,CASSPPHGPYGYTF
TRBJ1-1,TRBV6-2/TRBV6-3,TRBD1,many,TGTGCCAGCAGTTACTTTGATAGTTCGGGGACAGGGAGGATGAACACTGAAGCTTTCTTT,CASSYFDSSGTGRMNTEAFF
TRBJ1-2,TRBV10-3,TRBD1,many,TGTGCCATCCTTGGACAGGGGTTAGCTAACTATGGCTACACCTTC,CAILGQGLANYGYTF
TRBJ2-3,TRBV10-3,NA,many,TGTGCCATCAGGCGGGACAGCTCTTCCACAGATACGCAGTATTTT,CAIRRDSSSTDTQYF
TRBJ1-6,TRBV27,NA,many,TGTGCCAGCAGCCCATCCGGGACCCATAATTCACCCCTCCACTTT,CASSPSGTHNSPLHF
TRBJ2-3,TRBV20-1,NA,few,TGCAGTGGGGAAGGACAACGCACAGATACGCAGTATTTT,CSGEGQRTDTQYF
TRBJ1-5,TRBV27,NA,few,TGTGCCAGCAGTTTATCTGAAGGCCCTAGCAATCAGCCCCAGCATTTT,CASSLSEGPSNQPQHF
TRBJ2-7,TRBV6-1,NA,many,TGTGCCAGCAGTGAAGCGCTTCAGGCGGGGCGGCAGTACTTC,CASSEALQAGRQYF
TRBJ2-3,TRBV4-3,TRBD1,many,TGCGCCAGCAGCCAAGATCAAACAGGGGGAGGCACAGATACGCAGTATTTT,CASSQDQTGGGTDTQYF
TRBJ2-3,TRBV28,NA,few,TGTGCCAGCAGCCCTAATAGGGGGAAGAGCACAGATACGCAGTATTTT,CASSPNRGKSTDTQYF
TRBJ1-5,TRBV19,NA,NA,TGTGCCAGTAGTATAAGGGTCTTCAATCAGCCCCAGCATTTT,CASSIRVFNQPQHF
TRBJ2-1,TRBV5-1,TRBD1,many,TGCGCCAGCAGCGTAACAGGGGGATATTCCTACAATGAGCAGTTCTTC,CASSVTGGYSYNEQFF
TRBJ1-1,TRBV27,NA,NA,TGTGCCAGCAGTTTATACAGGGATGACACTGAAGCTTTCTTT,CASSLYRDDTEAFF
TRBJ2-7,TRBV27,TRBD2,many,TGTGCCAGCAGTCCCTCTTGGACTAGCGGGGCCGAGCAGTACTTC,CASSPSWTSGAEQYF